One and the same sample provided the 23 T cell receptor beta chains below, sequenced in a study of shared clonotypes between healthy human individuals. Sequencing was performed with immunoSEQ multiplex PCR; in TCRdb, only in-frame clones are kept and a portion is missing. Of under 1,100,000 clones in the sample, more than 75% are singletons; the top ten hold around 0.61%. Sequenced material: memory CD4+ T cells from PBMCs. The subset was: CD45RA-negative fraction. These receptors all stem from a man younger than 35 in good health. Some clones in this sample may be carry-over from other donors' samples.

Here the CDR3 reads CASSFRILNLGNEQFF. Written as DNA, the CDR3 is TGTGCCAGCAGCTTCCGCATCCTCAATCTGGGGAATGAGCAGTTCTTC. This sequence joins TRBV5-4 and TRBJ2-1; D gene ambiguous. The CDR3 consists of 16 residues. CDR1 is SGHNT and CDR2 is YYREEE in the germline V gene (reference sequence). Trimming shortened V by 2 bases and J by 7 bases, and 19 bases separated the two germline ends.

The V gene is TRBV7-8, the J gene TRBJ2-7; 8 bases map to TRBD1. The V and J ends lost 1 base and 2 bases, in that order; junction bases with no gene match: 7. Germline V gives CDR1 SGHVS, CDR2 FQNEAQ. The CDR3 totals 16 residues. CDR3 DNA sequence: TGTGCCAGCAGCTTAGTCAGGGGGCGCCTTACCTACGAGCAGTACTTC. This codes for CASSLVRGRLTYEQYF.

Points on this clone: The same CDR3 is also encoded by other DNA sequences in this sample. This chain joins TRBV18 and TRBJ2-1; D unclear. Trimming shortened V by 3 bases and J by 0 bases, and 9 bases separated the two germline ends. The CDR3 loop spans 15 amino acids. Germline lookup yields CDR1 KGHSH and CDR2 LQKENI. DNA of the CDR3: TGTGCCAGCTCACCCCGAAGGGACTCCTACAATGAGCAGTTCTTC. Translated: CASSPRRDSYNEQFF.

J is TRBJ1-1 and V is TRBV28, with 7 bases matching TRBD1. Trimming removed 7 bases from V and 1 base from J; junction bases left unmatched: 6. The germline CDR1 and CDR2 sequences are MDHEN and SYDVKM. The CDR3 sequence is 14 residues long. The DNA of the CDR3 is TGTGCCAGCACCGGGGGACAGCCGAACACTGAAGCTTTCTTT. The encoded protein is CASTGGQPNTEAFF.

CDR3 sequence reads: CASSVQGSGNTIYF. As DNA, the CDR3 is TGTGCCAGCAGTGTCCAGGGGTCGGGAAACACCATATATTTT. The V gene is TRBV2, the J gene TRBJ1-3; TRBD1 might be the D (6 bases). V was cut by 4 bases and J by 4 bases, with 11 bases left in between. Germline CDR1 SNHLY, CDR2 FYNNEI. The CDR3 spans 14 residues.

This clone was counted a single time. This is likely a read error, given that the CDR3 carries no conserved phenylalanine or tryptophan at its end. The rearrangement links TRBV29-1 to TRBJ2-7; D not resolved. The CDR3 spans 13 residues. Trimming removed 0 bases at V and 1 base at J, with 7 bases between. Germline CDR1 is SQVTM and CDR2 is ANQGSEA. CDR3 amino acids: CSVEDPGSYEQYL. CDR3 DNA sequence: TGCAGCGTTGAAGACCCAGGATCCTACGAGCAGTACTTG.

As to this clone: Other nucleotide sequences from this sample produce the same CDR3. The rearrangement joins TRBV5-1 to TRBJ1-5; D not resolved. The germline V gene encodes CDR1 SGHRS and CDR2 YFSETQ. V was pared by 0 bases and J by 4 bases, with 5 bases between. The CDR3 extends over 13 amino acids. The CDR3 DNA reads TGCGCCAGCAGCTTGGGGACGAATCAGCCCCAGCATTTT. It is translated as CASSLGTNQPQHF.

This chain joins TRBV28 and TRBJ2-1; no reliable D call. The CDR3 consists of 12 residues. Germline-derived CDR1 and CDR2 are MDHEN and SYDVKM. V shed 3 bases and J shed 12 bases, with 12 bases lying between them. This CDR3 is CASSFADIAQFF. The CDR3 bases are TGTGCCAGCAGTTTCGCCGATATTGCGCAGTTCTTC.

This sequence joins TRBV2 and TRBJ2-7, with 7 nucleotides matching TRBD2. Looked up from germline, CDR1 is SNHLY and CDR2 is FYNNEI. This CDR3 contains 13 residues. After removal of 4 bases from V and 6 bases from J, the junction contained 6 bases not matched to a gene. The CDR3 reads CASSGEGNSEQYF. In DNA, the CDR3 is TGTGCCAGCAGTGGGGAGGGGAACTCCGAGCAGTACTTC.

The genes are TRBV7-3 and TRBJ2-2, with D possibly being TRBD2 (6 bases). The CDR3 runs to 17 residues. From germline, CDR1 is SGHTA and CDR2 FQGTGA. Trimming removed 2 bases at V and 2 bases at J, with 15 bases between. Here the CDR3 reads CASSLRAGRSNTGELFF. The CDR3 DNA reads TGTGCCAGCAGCTTACGGGCGGGGCGGAGTAACACCGGGGAGCTGTTTTTT.

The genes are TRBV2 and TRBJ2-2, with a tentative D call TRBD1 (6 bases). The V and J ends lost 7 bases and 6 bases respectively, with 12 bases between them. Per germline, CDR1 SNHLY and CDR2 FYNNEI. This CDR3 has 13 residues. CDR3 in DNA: TGTGCCAGCACAACAGGGTTTCCCGGGGAGCTGTTTTTT. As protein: CASTTGFPGELFF.

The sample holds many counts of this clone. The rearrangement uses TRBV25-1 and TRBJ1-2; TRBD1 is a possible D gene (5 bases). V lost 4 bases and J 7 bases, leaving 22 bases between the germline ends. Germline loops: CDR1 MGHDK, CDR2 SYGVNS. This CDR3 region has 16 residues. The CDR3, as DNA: TGTGCCAGCAGTGCGGGGCCGGGAGGGAACTCATTTGGCTACACCTTC. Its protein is CASSAGPGGNSFGYTF.

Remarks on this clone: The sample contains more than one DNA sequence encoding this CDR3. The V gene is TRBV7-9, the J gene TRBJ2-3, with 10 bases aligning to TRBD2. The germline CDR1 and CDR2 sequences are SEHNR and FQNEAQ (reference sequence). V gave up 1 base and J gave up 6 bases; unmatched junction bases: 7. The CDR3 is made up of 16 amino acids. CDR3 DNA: TGTGCCAGCAGCTTAGGTCTAGCGGGAGTAAGGGATACGCAGTATTTT. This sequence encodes CASSLGLAGVRDTQYF.

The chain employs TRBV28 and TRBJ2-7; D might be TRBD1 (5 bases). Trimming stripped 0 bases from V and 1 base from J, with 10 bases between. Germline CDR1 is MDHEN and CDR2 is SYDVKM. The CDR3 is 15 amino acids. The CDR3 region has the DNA TGTGCCAGCAGTTTATGGGCAACAGGATCCTACGAGCAGTACTTC. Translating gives CASSLWATGSYEQYF.

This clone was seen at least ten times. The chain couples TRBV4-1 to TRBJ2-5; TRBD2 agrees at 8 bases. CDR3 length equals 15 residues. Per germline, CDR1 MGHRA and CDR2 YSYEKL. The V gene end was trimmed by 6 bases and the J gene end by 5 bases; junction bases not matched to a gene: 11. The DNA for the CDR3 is TGCGCCAGCAGAAAAGGGCTAGCGGGTGAGGAGACCCAGTACTTC. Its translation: CASRKGLAGEETQYF.

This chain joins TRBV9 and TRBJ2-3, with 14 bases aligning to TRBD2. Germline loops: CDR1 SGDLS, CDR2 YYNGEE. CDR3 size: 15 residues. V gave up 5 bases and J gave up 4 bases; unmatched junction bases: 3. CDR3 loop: CASSGTSGSSDTQYF. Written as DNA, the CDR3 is TGTGCCAGCAGTGGGACTAGCGGGAGTTCAGATACGCAGTATTTT.

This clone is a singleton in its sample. As DNA, the CDR3 is TGCGCCAGCAGCCCCGAGGAGGCTAACTATGGCTACACCTTC. Encoded protein: CASSPEEANYGYTF. This sequence joins TRBV5-1 and TRBJ1-2; D is uncertain. The CDR3 has 14 residues. Between the trimmed V and J ends, which lost 4 bases and 0 bases, there was a span of 10 bases. Germline V lookup: CDR1 SGHRS, CDR2 YFSETQ. The full variable domain, rest sourced from reference TRBV5-1 and TRBJ1-2, is KAGVTQTPRYLIKTRGQQVTLSCSPISGHRSVSWYQQTPGQGLQFLFEYFSETQRNKGNFPGRFSGRQFSNSRSEMNVSTLELGDSALYLCASSPEEANYGYTFGSGTRLTVV.

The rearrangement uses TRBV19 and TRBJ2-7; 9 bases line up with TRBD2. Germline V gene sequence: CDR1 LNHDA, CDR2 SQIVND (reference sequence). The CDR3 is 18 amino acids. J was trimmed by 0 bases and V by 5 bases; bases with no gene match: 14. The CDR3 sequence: CASSPPPGLASSSYEQYF. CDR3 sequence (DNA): TGTGCCAGTAGTCCGCCTCCGGGACTAGCTTCGAGCTCCTACGAGCAGTACTTC.

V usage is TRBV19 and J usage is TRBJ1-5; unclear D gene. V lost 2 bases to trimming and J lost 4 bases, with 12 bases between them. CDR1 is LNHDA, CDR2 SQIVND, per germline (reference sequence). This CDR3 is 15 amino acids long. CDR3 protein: CASSILDIANQPQHF. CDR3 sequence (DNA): TGTGCCAGTAGTATACTAGACATAGCAAATCAGCCCCAGCATTTT.

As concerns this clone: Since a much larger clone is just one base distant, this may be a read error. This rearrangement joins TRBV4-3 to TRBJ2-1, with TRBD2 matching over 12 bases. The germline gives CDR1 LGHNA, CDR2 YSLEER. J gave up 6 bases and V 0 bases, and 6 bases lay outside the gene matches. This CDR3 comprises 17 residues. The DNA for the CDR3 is TGCGCCAGCAGCCAAGACCGGGCACTAGCGGGAGGCAATGAGCAGTTCTTC. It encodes CASSQDRALAGGNEQFF.

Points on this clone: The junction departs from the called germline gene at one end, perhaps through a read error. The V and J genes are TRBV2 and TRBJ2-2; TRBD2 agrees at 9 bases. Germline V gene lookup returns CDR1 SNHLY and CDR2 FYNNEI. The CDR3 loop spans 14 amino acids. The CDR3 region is CATSVDLAGGELFF. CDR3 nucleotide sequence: TGTGCCACCAGTGTGGATCTAGCGGGAGGGGAGCTGTTTTTT.

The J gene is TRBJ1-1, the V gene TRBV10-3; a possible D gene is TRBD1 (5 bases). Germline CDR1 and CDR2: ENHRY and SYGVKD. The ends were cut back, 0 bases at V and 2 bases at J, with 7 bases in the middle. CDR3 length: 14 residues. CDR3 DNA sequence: TGTGCCATCAGTGAGTCGACAGCAAACACTGAAGCTTTCTTT. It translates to CAISESTANTEAFF.

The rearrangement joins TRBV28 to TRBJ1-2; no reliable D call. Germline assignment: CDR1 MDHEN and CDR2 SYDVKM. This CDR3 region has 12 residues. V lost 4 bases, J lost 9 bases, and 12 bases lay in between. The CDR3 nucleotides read TGTGCCAGCAGTTCCCTTGGGCGGAGCTACACCTTC. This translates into CASSSLGRSYTF.